This T cell receptor beta chain was sequenced for a study of Graves' ophthalmopathy and Graves' hyperthyroidism. The CDR3 spans 14 residues. Trimming removed 2 bases from V and 5 bases from J, with 13 bases in between. CDR1 and CDR2 (germline): DFQATT, SNEGSKA (reference sequence). The study amplified TCR beta CDR3 regions using RNA transcripts. Amplification began with first-round RT-PCR using HTBI primers, then second-round multiplex PCR was performed. From the multiplex PCR reads, TCRdb called clonotypes with MiXCR, one entry per CDR3 protein. Of 650,000 to 800,000 distinct CDR3 sequences in the sample, over 40% were seen once. The PBMCs were taken from about 9.7 ml of fresh peripheral blood.

The chain employs TRBV20-1 and TRBJ1-5; D perhaps matches TRBD1 (5 bases). The sequence came from an adult man with Graves' ophthalmopathy. The sequencing sample was made of peripheral blood. CDR3 amino acids: CSARPPGNDQPQHF. The CDR3, as DNA: TGCAGTGCTAGACCCCCAGGGAATGATCAGCCCCAGCATTTT.